This entry features one T cell receptor beta chain sequence. PCR was performed using 60 Vbeta and 13 Jbeta primers. TCRdb's copy holds only in-frame clones and misses some; the assay was immunoSEQ multiplex PCR. The sample consists of roughly 100,000 clones, 75% to 85% of them appearing once. This sample is drawn from a study of cytomegalovirus exposure and HLA in healthy donors. The J segment lost 0 bases and the V segment lost 6 bases, leaving 10 bases of the junction unmatched. The CDR3 contains 17 residues. Germline CDR1 and CDR2: SEHNR and FQNEAQ (reference sequence). The sequenced sample consisted of PBMCs. J is TRBJ2-7 and V is TRBV7-9, with 11 nucleotides matching TRBD2. This sequence originates from a man aged 25 to 45 in good health and CMV-seropositive. In nucleotides, the CDR3 is TGTGCCAGCAGTTTCGGACTAGCGGGCCCGAACTCCTACGAGCAGTACTTC. Translated: CASSFGLAGPNSYEQYF.